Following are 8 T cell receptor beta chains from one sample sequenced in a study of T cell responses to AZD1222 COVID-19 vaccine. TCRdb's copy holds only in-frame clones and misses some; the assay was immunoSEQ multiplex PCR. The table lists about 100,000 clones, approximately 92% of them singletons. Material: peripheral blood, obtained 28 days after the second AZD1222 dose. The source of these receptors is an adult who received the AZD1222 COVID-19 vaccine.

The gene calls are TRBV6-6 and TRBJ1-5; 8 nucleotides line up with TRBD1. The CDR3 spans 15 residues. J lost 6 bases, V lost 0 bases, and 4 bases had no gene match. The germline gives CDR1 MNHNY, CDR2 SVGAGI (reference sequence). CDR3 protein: CASSYSTGAAQPQHF. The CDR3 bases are TGTGCCAGCAGTTACTCGACAGGGGCCGCTCAGCCCCAGCATTTT.

The CDR3 DNA sequence: TGTGCCAGCAGCTGGACCGGGACAGGGGGAAGGACTGAAGCTTTCTTT. As protein: CASSWTGTGGRTEAFF. The V and J genes are TRBV11-2 and TRBJ1-1, with 11 bases fitting TRBD1. J was trimmed by 5 bases and V by 4 bases; bases with no gene match: 9. Germline values: CDR1 SGHAT, CDR2 FQNNGV. The length of the CDR3 is 16 residues.

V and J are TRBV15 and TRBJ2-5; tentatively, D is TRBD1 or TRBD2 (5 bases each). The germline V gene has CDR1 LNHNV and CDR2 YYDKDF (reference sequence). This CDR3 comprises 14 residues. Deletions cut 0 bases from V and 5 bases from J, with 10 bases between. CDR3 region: CATSRDSGRETQYF. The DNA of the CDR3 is TGTGCCACCAGCAGAGATTCGGGGCGGGAGACCCAGTACTTC.

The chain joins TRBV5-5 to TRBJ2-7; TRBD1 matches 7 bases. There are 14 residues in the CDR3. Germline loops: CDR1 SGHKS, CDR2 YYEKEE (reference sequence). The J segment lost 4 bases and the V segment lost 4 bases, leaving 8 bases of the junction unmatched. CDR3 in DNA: TGTGCCAGCAGCCCGCAGGGGGTGAGTTACGAGCAGTACTTC. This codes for CASSPQGVSYEQYF.

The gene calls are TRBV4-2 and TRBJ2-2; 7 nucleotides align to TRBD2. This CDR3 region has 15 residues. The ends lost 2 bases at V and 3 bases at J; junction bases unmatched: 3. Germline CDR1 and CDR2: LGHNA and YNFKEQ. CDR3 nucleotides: TGTGCCAGCAGCCAATATGGGGGGGACACCGGGGAGCTGTTTTTT. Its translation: CASSQYGGDTGELFF.

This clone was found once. The CDR3 sequence: CASSLIGIGGEGEKLFF. In DNA form, the CDR3 reads TGTGCCAGCAGTTTAATCGGTATAGGTGGAGAAGGCGAAAAACTGTTTTTT. The chain employs TRBV28 and TRBJ1-4; D gene unclear. The CDR3 extends over 17 amino acids. Per the germline V gene, CDR1 is MDHEN and CDR2 is SYDVKM. V was shortened by 2 bases and J by 8 bases, with 21 bases between the two germline ends. The full variable domain, completed using reference TRBV28 and TRBJ1-4, is DVKVTQSSRYLVKRTGEKVFLECVQDMDHENMFWYRQDPGLGLRLIYFSYDVKMKEKGDIPEGYSVSREKKERFSLILESASTNQTSMYLCASSLIGIGGEGEKLFFGSGTQLSVL.

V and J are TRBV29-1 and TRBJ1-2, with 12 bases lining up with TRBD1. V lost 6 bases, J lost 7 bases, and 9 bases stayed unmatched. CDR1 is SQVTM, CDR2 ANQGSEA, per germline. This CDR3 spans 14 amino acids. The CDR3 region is CSVNPGQGAGGYTF. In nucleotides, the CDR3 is TGCAGCGTGAACCCGGGACAGGGGGCCGGTGGCTACACCTTC. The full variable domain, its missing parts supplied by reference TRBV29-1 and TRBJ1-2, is SAVISQKPSRDICQRGTSLTIQCQVDSQVTMMFWYRQQPGQSLTLIATANQGSEATYESGFVIDKFPISRPNLTFSTLTVSNMSPEDSSIYLCSVNPGQGAGGYTFGSGTRLTVV.

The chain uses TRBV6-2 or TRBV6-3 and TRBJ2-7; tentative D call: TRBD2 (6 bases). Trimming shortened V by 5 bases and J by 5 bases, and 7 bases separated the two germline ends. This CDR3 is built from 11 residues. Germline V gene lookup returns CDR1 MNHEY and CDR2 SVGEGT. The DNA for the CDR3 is TGTGCCAGCAGTGGGGAGGACGAGCAGTACTTC. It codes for CASSGEDEQYF.